This T cell receptor (beta chain) was sequenced during a study of blood T cells in healthy people across ages (dated by TCRdb to the mid-2010s). General notes on the study: In model experiments, template switching captured about one uniquely barcoded TCR beta cDNA molecule for every two T cells. Age-related changes in TCR beta repertoire diversity were measured in the study by deep sequencing normalized with unique cDNA molecular identifiers. The donors were split into four age groups: young (average about 15 years), middle-aged (roughly 40), aged (roughly 68) and long-lived (roughly 77). To avoid experimental bias, donors of different ages were distributed randomly across sequencing lanes. For two donors (one aged 18 to 30 and one aged 80 or older), the study analyzed two additional independent replicas of 1 million unique cDNA reads from the same blood draw.

Including the terminal cysteine and phenylalanine, the CDR3 comprises 15 residues. Solely the CDR3 DNA is kept, with 45 bases framed from the first base. Looking up the germline V gene yields CDR1 SGHRS and CDR2 YFSETQ. Compared with germline, V lacks 4 bases and J lacks 13 bases; bases without a gene match: 15. The library was produced with 5' RACE. Sequenced on an Illumina HiSeq 2500. The second PCR ran for roughly 7 to 11 cycles and used a J-beta primer mix along with a sample-barcoded 5' primer. Each TCR beta cDNA molecule received a unique molecular identifier from a template-switch 5' adaptor carrying 12 random nucleotides. Each sample yielded at least 3 million CDR3-containing paired-end reads. The Mint cDNA synthesis kit, primed by a TRBC-specific oligonucleotide, was used to synthesize first-strand cDNA from all RNA. After uracil-DNA glycosylase treatment, a first 18-cycle PCR used universal primers M1SS and BC2_uni_R on all cDNA. Concerning the study's data processing: For normalization, 1 million high-quality reads, each with a distinct molecular identifier, were randomly selected from each sample. Instead of being binned into consensus sequences, reads with shared molecular identifiers were discarded. CDR3 identification, clonotype clustering and error correction used MiTCR with a Q25 quality threshold and the strictest error-elimination algorithm. A nonparametric unseen species model using Euler transformation provided a lower-bound estimate of total TCR beta diversity. The public reads were reanalyzed by TCRdb: fastp trimming at Q25, MiXCR alignment, in-frame beta chains only. Records with the same CDR3 protein are collapsed into one entry carrying the most frequent genes and DNA. The V and J calls were determined by TCRdb, not by the authors. For this sample there are around 900,000 distinct CDR3 sequences; less than 35% appear just once. The biggest ten clones account for 17% of the sample.

What the research found in general, with its limitations: Estimates of total diversity based on one million sequenced T cells were considered lower bounds and underestimates. Donor CMV infection status was unknown, potentially confounding age-related changes in expanded clonotypes. As age increased, observed TCR beta diversity per million T cells dropped in a roughly linear way, and a significant reduction was already evident by age roughly 36. Compared with the aged group, the long-lived group had more naive CD4+ T cells, fewer expanded clones and increased TCR diversity, a pattern suggesting age selection. Bulk unsorted PBMC profiling prevented conclusive comparison of naive and antigen-experienced compartments. A strong correlation was found between observed TCR beta diversity and the percentage of naive T cells measured by flow cytometry.

On this clonotype itself: Its antigen is still unknown. No per-base quality is available; no much larger clone lies one base away.

Systemically healthy Caucasian individuals from Russia, some 36 in total and aged about 6 to 90 years, were included as donors. Approximately 10 milliliters of peripheral blood were collected from each donor into EDTA-treated Vacutainer tubes. PBMCs were isolated by Ficoll-Paque density-gradient centrifugation, with at least 6 million obtained per sample. Trizol reagent was used to extract total RNA from PBMCs, with at least 5.5 micrograms per sample. Naive CD45RAhigh/CD27high T cell percentages were measured by flow cytometry on a PBMC aliquot from every donor. The chain couples TRBV5-1 to TRBJ2-1; TRBD1 agrees with 9 junctional bases. Sequenced sample: blood. The sequence was obtained from an elderly woman in good health. The CDR3 protein is CASSTQGAGQETQFF. The nucleotides read TGCGCCAGCAGCACACAGGGGGCGGGACAAGAGACCCAGTTCTTC.